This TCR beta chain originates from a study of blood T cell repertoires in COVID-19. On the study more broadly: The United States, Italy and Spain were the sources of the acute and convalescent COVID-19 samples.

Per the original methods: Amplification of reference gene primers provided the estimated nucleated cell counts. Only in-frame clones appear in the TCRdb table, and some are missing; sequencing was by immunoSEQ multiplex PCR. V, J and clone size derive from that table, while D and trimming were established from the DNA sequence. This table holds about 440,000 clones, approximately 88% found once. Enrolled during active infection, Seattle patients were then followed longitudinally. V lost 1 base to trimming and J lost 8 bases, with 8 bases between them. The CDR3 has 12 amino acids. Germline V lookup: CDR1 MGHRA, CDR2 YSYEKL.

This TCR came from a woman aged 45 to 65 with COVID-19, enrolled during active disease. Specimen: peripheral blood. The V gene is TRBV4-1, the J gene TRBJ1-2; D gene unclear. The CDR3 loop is CASSQGHSGYTF. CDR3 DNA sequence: TGCGCCAGCAGCCAAGGACACAGCGGCTACACCTTC.